A selection of T cell receptor beta chains follows, all from one sample in a study of cytomegalovirus exposure and HLA in healthy donors. Only in-frame clones appear in the TCRdb table, and some are missing; sequencing was by immunoSEQ multiplex PCR. This table has roughly 260,000 clones, roughly 89% appearing once. Sequenced input: PBMCs. Source of these receptors: a man younger than 30 in good health and CMV-seronegative. Each CDR3 is given with its conserved first and last residue. Each record gives: J gene, V gene, D gene, clone size, CDR3 DNA, CDR3 protein. The D gene is left open where the match is weak. A row's size may be missing; if present it is once, few, many or a size class.

TRBJ2-7 | TRBV7-9 | TRBD2 | NA | TGTGCCAGCAGCTTAGTCGCTAGCGGTACGAGCGAGCAGTACTTC | CASSLVASGTSEQYF
TRBJ2-1 | TRBV27 | NA | NA | TGTGCCAGCAGTTTATACAGGGACAATGAGCAGTTCTTC | CASSLYRDNEQFF
TRBJ1-1 | TRBV19 | TRBD1 | NA | TGTGCCACCGAGACAGGGGTTGAAGCTTTCTTT | CATETGVEAFF
TRBJ1-2 | TRBV15 | NA | NA | TGTGCCACCAGCAGAGATAAACTCTATGGCTACACCTTC | CATSRDKLYGYTF
TRBJ2-1 | TRBV29-1 | NA | NA | TGCAGCGCCGAAGGGGGGGTCCCCTACAATGAGCAGTTCTTC | CSAEGGVPYNEQFF
TRBJ1-6 | TRBV28 | NA | few | TGTGCCAGCAGTTCGCGCCAAACAGGGTTGCAAAATTCACCCCTCCACTTT | CASSSRQTGLQNSPLHF
TRBJ2-2 | TRBV7-6 | NA | NA | TGTGCCAGCAGCTTCGGTTGGGCCACCGGGGAGCTGTTTTTT | CASSFGWATGELFF
TRBJ1-1 | TRBV29-1 | TRBD1 | NA | TGCAGCGTCCTTAAACAGGGGTTGGCTTTCTTT | CSVLKQGLAFF
TRBJ2-1 | TRBV10-3 | TRBD2 | NA | TGTGCCATCAGCGTGACTAGCGATTACAATGAGCAGTTCTTC | CAISVTSDYNEQFF
TRBJ1-5 | TRBV5-8 | NA | NA | TGTGCCAGCAGCTCTGATCAGCCCCAGCATTTT | CASSSDQPQHF
TRBJ2-7 | TRBV5-4 | NA | few | TGTGCCAGCAGCTTGGGCGAGAGGGAGCAGTACTTC | CASSLGEREQYF
TRBJ2-7 | TRBV5-1 | NA | NA | TGCGCCAGCAGCTTGGTCTCGCGGTACGAGCAGTACTTC | CASSLVSRYEQYF
TRBJ2-5 | TRBV4-1 | NA | NA | TGCGCCAGCAGCCAACCCCCAGATAGCGTGGAGACCCAGTACTTC | CASSQPPDSVETQYF
TRBJ2-3 | TRBV5-6 | TRBD2 | NA | TGTGCCAGCATTCCCGGACTAGCGTCAGATACGCAGTATTTT | CASIPGLASDTQYF
TRBJ2-6 | TRBV5-1 | TRBD1 | NA | TGCGCCAGCAGCTTGGGGACAGGGGGTGGGGCCAACGTCCTGACTTTC | CASSLGTGGGANVLTF
TRBJ1-2 | TRBV5-1 | TRBD1 | NA | TGCGCCAGCAGCTTACATTTAACCGGGACAGGAAATGGCTACACCTTC | CASSLHLTGTGNGYTF
TRBJ2-7 | TRBV2 | TRBD1 | NA | TGTGCCAGCAGCGCACAGGGGAGCCACGAGCAGTACTTC | CASSAQGSHEQYF
TRBJ1-2 | TRBV13 | TRBD1 | NA | TGTGCCAGCAGCTTTGTTGGACAGGCGAACTATGGCTACACCTTC | CASSFVGQANYGYTF
TRBJ2-1 | TRBV6-4 | TRBD2 | NA | TGTGCCAGCAGTGTTAGCGGGGGACCGTACAATGAGCAGTTCTTC | CASSVSGGPYNEQFF
TRBJ1-1 | TRBV11-2 | NA | NA | TGTGCCAGCAGCACCCTCCAGGGCCCGAACACTGAAGCTTTCTTT | CASSTLQGPNTEAFF
TRBJ2-7 | TRBV18 | NA | NA | TGTGCCAGCTCACCCGGGACAACTAGAAACGAGCAGTACTTC | CASSPGTTRNEQYF
TRBJ2-7 | TRBV28 | TRBD2 | NA | TGTGCCAGCAGGGGAGGGACGGCTAACTACGAGCAGTACTTC | CASRGGTANYEQYF
TRBJ1-4 | TRBV5-1 | NA | once | TGCGCCAGCAGCTTGGCCCTAGGATCCGAAAAACTGTTTTTT | CASSLALGSEKLFF
TRBJ2-7 | TRBV2 | NA | NA | TGTGCCAGCAGTGAAGCTGGGCTTCAACTCTACGAGCAGTACTTC | CASSEAGLQLYEQYF
TRBJ2-7 | TRBV4-3 | TRBD2 | NA | TGCGCCAGCAGCCAATCCCGGGGGGGAGGATACGAGCAGTACTTC | CASSQSRGGGYEQYF
TRBJ2-7 | TRBV5-4 | TRBD1 | NA | TGTGCCAGCAGCCCGGGACAGGACCTGCCCTACGAGCAGTACTTC | CASSPGQDLPYEQYF
TRBJ2-2 | TRBV4-2 | TRBD2 | NA | TGTGCCAGCAGCTCCCGCGGGGGGGCGATCGAGGAGCTGTTTTTT | CASSSRGGAIEELFF
TRBJ1-6 | TRBV5-1 | TRBD1 | NA | TGCGCCAGCAGCTTGACAGGGGCCTCCGAATCACCCCTCCACTTT | CASSLTGASESPLHF